These 8 T cell receptor beta chains originate from one sample sequenced in a study of response to subunit inactivated influenza vaccine. TCRdb called the RT-PCR reads again in MiXCR, with one record for every CDR3 protein. This sample has roughly 780,000 distinct CDR3 sequences, with around 20% found just once. The sample was PBMCs from blood, taken approximately 5 days after vaccination. These receptors came from a man aged 45-60 years who received an inactivated influenza vaccine.

This clonotype came up a few times. For the CDR3, the DNA is TGCGCCAGCACCTCGATGATGGGCGGCGAGCAGTACTTC. Its protein is CASTSMMGGEQYF. The genes are TRBV5-1 and TRBJ2-7; D uncertain. This CDR3 spans 13 amino acids. Germline V gene lookup returns CDR1 SGHRS and CDR2 YFSETQ. Trimming pared 6 bases from V and 6 bases from J, leaving 16 bases between.

CDR3 bases: TGCGCCAGCAGCATAGACAGGGGGCAAGAGACCCAGTACTTC. Translation gives CASSIDRGQETQYF. The chain uses TRBV5-1 and TRBJ2-5, with 9 bases matching TRBD1. This CDR3 contains 14 residues. V lost 4 bases, J lost 2 bases, and 3 bases stayed unmatched. Germline CDR1 reads SGHRS; CDR2 reads YFSETQ. Full variable domain (outside the CDR3, taken from reference TRBV5-1 and TRBJ2-5): KAGVTQTPRYLIKTRGQQVTLSCSPISGHRSVSWYQQTPGQGLQFLFEYFSETQRNKGNFPGRFSGRQFSNSRSEMNVSTLELGDSALYLCASSIDRGQETQYFGPGTRLLVL.

This clonotype was picked up a small number of times. The gene calls are TRBV6-5 and TRBJ2-7; a weak D match, TRBD2 (7 bases). CDR1 and CDR2 (germline): MNHEY, SVGAGI. The CDR3 length is 16 residues. V lost 3 bases, J lost 1 base, and 16 bases lay in between. In DNA form, the CDR3 reads TGTGCCAGCAGTTATTGGGGGCTAGCGGAATCCTACGAGCAGTACTTC. Encoded protein: CASSYWGLAESYEQYF.

This clonotype turned up a few times. The chain combines TRBV4-3 with TRBJ2-6; D gene ambiguous. Trimming stripped 0 bases from V and 0 bases from J, with 9 bases between. The germline V gene encodes CDR1 LGHNA and CDR2 YSLEER. The CDR3 loop spans 17 amino acids. The DNA for the CDR3 is TGCGCCAGCAGCCAAGAGGCAGCCAACTCTGGGGCCAACGTCCTGACTTTC. Amino acid sequence: CASSQEAANSGANVLTF.

Many counts were recorded for this clonotype. This chain joins TRBV7-2 and TRBJ1-2, with D maybe TRBD1 (5 bases). There are 14 residues in the CDR3. V lost 1 base and J 4 bases, leaving 10 bases between the germline ends. Germline CDR1 is SGHTA and CDR2 is FQGNSA. The CDR3 bases are TGTGCCAGCAGCTTAGTTGGGGGGTCCTATGGCTACACCTTC. Residues: CASSLVGGSYGYTF.

V gene TRBV5-4 combines with J gene TRBJ2-5; D gene ambiguous. The CDR3 has 13 amino acids. The germline CDR1 and CDR2 sequences are SGHNT and YYREEE (reference sequence). Trimming took 0 bases from V and 4 from J, leaving 7 bases between them. In DNA form, the CDR3 reads TGTGCCAGCAGCTTGGAGAGTGGAGAGACCCAGTACTTC. Translated: CASSLESGETQYF.

This clonotype was counted between two and nine times. The chain joins TRBV6-2 or TRBV6-3 to TRBJ2-7; TRBD2 matches 9 bases. The germline V gene encodes CDR1 MNHEY and CDR2 SVGEGT. V lost 7 bases, J lost 6 bases, and 10 bases stayed unmatched. This CDR3 spans 14 amino acids. In DNA form, the CDR3 reads TGTGCCAGCATCCTTAGCGGGAGTAGGGGCGAGCAGTACTTC. This codes for CASILSGSRGEQYF.

This chain connects TRBV20-1 to TRBJ2-7; 11 bases are a match to TRBD1. Trimming at V came to 6 bases and at J to 6 bases, leaving 10 bases not matched to a gene. This CDR3 comprises 14 residues. CDR1 and CDR2 from the germline V gene are DFQATT and SNEGSKA (reference sequence). The CDR3 protein is CSAIGQGATGEQYF. DNA for the CDR3: TGCAGTGCCATAGGACAGGGGGCTACGGGCGAGCAGTACTTC.